The 5 T cell receptor beta chains in this list originate from one sample, sequenced in a study of blood T cell repertoires in COVID-19. Assay used: immunoSEQ multiplex PCR; TCRdb lists only in-frame clones, some missing. The table shows about 200,000 clones, with about nine tenths occurring only once. Sequencing used peripheral blood. All receptors come from a man aged 18 to 29 with active or convalescent COVID-19.

Regarding this clone: An end of the junction differs from the germline gene, which may be a read error. The chain is built from TRBV7-7 and TRBJ2-2; 9 positions agree with TRBD1. In germline, CDR1 is SSHAT, CDR2 FNYEAQ (reference sequence). This CDR3 comprises 19 residues. CDR3 region: CASSLTHGTGYGDTGELFF. In DNA, the CDR3 is TGTGCTAGCAGCTTAACCCACGGGACAGGGTACGGGGACACCGGGGAGCTGTTTTTT.

The CDR3 region has the DNA TGTGCCTGGAGTGTTCGACAAAGCTATGGCTACACCTTC. This translates into CAWSVRQSYGYTF. The V gene is TRBV30, the J gene TRBJ1-2; no reliable D call. The CDR3 extends over 13 amino acids. Germline loops: CDR1 GTSNPN, CDR2 SVGIG (reference sequence). Trimming removed 0 bases at V and 4 bases at J, with 9 bases between.

This clone was detected only a few times. The chain joins TRBV4-2 to TRBJ1-6; TRBD1 matches at 7 bases. The CDR3 is made up of 18 amino acids. The V gene end was trimmed by 2 bases and the J gene end by 7 bases; junction bases not matched to a gene: 14. The germline V gene encodes CDR1 LGHNA and CDR2 YNFKEQ. The CDR3 region has the DNA TGTGCCAGCAGCCAAACGGGACAGTTCATTGGGGGGAATTCACCCCTCCACTTT. Translated, it gives CASSQTGQFIGGNSPLHF.

The chain uses TRBV6-4 and TRBJ1-3; perhaps TRBD1 as D (5 bases). V was trimmed by 6 bases and J by 5 bases, leaving 26 bases between them. The CDR3 totals 18 residues. Germline V gene sequence: CDR1 MRHNA, CDR2 SNTAGT. CDR3 sequence: CASRDPSRKTDHRNTIYF. The CDR3, as DNA: TGTGCCAGCAGGGACCCGTCGAGAAAGACAGACCACCGAAACACCATATATTTT.

The V call is TRBV3-1 (or the pseudogene TRBV3-2), the J call TRBJ1-1; D is unclear. The CDR3 is made up of 12 amino acids. V lost 11 bases and J 0 bases, leaving 10 bases between the germline ends. The germline gives CDR1 LGHDT, CDR2 YNNKEL (reference sequence). The CDR3 DNA follows: TGTGCCTGCCGCGGATTGAACACTGAAGCTTTCTTT. Translation: CACRGLNTEAFF.